Presented here are 24 T cell receptor beta chains from one specimen sequenced in a study of blood T cell repertoires in COVID-19. Sequenced by immunoSEQ multiplex PCR; TCRdb stores in-frame clones only, minus some. Among around 100,000 clones listed, roughly nine tenths were seen once. The sample comprised peripheral blood. These receptor sequences come from a man between 35 and 55 years old with acute or convalescent COVID-19.

This clone has a single count. V gene TRBV13 combines with J gene TRBJ2-2; possibly TRBD1 for D (5 bases). The V gene's germline CDR1 is PRHDT and CDR2 FYEKMQ (reference sequence). V was cut by 5 bases and J by 3 bases, with 7 bases left in between. This CDR3 has 13 residues. The CDR3 region has the DNA TGTGCCAGCAGCCGACAGTACACCGGGGAGCTGTTTTTT. Its protein product is CASSRQYTGELFF.

The chain is built from TRBV3-1 (or the pseudogene TRBV3-2) and TRBJ2-3, with D unresolved. The CDR3 extends over 15 amino acids. The ends were cut back, 1 base at V and 4 bases at J, with 12 bases in the middle. Germline CDR1 is LGHDT and CDR2 is YNNKEL (reference sequence). CDR3 nucleotide sequence: TGTGCCAGCAGCCAAGTTCGCGGTAGCTCAGATACGCAGTATTTT. Translating gives CASSQVRGSSDTQYF.

The chain joins TRBV7-2 to TRBJ2-1; possibly TRBD2 for D (5 bases). V lost 2 bases to trimming and J lost 3 bases, with 5 bases between them. Germline V gives CDR1 SGHTA, CDR2 FQGNSA. CDR3 length: 13 amino acids. CDR3 DNA sequence: TGTGCCAGCAGCTTAACTAGCTACAATGAGCAGTTCTTC. It translates to CASSLTSYNEQFF.

This rearrangement joins TRBV2 to TRBJ1-6, with 8 bases fitting TRBD1. This CDR3 is 14 amino acids long. CDR1 SNHLY and CDR2 FYNNEI come from the germline V gene. The V segment lost 6 bases and the J segment 6 bases; nucleotides outside the gene matches: 4. The DNA of the CDR3 is TGTGCCAGCAGACCCGACAGGGGTAATTCACCCCTCCACTTT. Encoded protein: CASRPDRGNSPLHF.

The CDR3 DNA reads TGTGCCAGCAGTTACTCGTGGGTGGGACAGAGCAATCAGCCCCAGCATTTT. Its protein is CASSYSWVGQSNQPQHF. This chain links TRBV6-2 or TRBV6-3 with TRBJ1-5; 7 bases align to TRBD1. CDR3 length: 17 residues. V gave up 0 bases and J gave up 1 base; unmatched junction bases: 6. The germline gives CDR1 MNHEY, CDR2 SVGEGT.

The CDR3: CASSPSSPGTRSYEQYF. The CDR3 DNA follows: TGTGCCAGCAGTCCCTCTTCGCCCGGGACTAGATCCTACGAGCAGTACTTC. This chain connects TRBV6-6 to TRBJ2-7; 8 bases fit TRBD2. Germline-derived CDR1 and CDR2 are MNHNY and SVGAGI (reference sequence). This CDR3 has 17 amino acids. V trimming: 5 bases; J trimming: 1 base; junction bases outside the gene matches: 13.

The chain uses TRBV7-8 and TRBJ2-7, with 11 nucleotides matching TRBD1. Looked up from germline, CDR1 is SGHVS and CDR2 is FQNEAQ. V trimming: 5 bases; J trimming: 4 bases; junction bases outside the gene matches: 7. This CDR3 spans 15 amino acids. DNA of the CDR3: TGTGCCAGCAGCCGACCCGGGACAGGGGGTTACGAGCAGTACTTC. This codes for CASSRPGTGGYEQYF.

V is TRBV7-3 and J is TRBJ1-1, with 7 bases fitting TRBD1. The germline V gene has CDR1 SGHTA and CDR2 FQGTGA. V lost 5 bases and J lost 1; bases outside the gene matches: 10. This CDR3 comprises 16 residues. DNA of the CDR3: TGTGCCAGCAGCCCAAGCCTCGGGACAGCGAACACTGAAGCTTTCTTT. Translating it yields CASSPSLGTANTEAFF.

The chain couples TRBV4-2 to TRBJ2-6, with a possible D match to TRBD1 (6 bases). This CDR3 spans 18 amino acids. V lost 0 bases and J 0 bases, leaving 12 bases between the germline ends. Germline loops: CDR1 LGHNA, CDR2 YNFKEQ. The CDR3 sequence is CASSQEVGAHSGANVLTF. The DNA of the CDR3 is TGTGCCAGCAGCCAAGAAGTGGGGGCCCACTCTGGGGCCAACGTCCTGACTTTC.

This chain joins TRBV5-4 and TRBJ2-1; TRBD2 matches at 9 bases. J lost 5 bases, V lost 3 bases, and 12 bases had no gene match. Germline V lookup: CDR1 SGHNT, CDR2 YYREEE (reference sequence). The CDR3 runs 17 residues. The CDR3 loop reads CASSSPSGGRGDNEQFF. The CDR3 DNA is TGTGCCAGCAGCTCCCCGTCGGGCGGGAGGGGGGACAATGAGCAGTTCTTC.

The chain has TRBV19 and TRBJ1-1, with D uncertain. V gave up 6 bases and J gave up 3 bases, with 14 bases separating them. CDR1 and CDR2 (germline): LNHDA, SQIVND (reference sequence). The CDR3 spans 14 residues. The CDR3 region has the DNA TGTGCCAGTAGCTACCTCGGGGAGGACACTGAAGCTTTCTTT. It translates to CASSYLGEDTEAFF. The variable domain in full, with the rest retrieved from reference TRBV19 and TRBJ1-1, is DGGITQSPKYLFRKEGQNVTLSCEQNLNHDAMYWYRQDPGQGLRLIYYSQIVNDFQKGDIAEGYSVSREKKESFPLTVTSAQKNPTAFYLCASSYLGEDTEAFFGQGTRLTVV.

The table lists this clone with a few counts. The chain recombines TRBV25-1 with TRBJ2-7; 7 bases match TRBD1. J was trimmed by 2 bases and V by 4 bases; bases with no gene match: 5. The CDR3 has 14 amino acids. Germline V gene lookup returns CDR1 MGHDK and CDR2 SYGVNS. CDR3: CASSGDSRTYEQYF. The CDR3 DNA sequence: TGTGCCAGCAGTGGGGACAGTCGAACCTACGAGCAGTACTTC.

This chain uses TRBV23-1 with TRBJ2-1; 7 nucleotides line up with TRBD1. TRBV23-1 is labeled an ORF, and its function is uncertain. Trimming at V came to 0 bases and at J to 3 bases, leaving 8 bases not matched to a gene. The CDR3 has 17 residues. Here the CDR3 DNA reads TGCGCCAGCAGTCAATCGAACCCCGACAGGGACTACAATGAGCAGTTCTTC. Translating gives CASSQSNPDRDYNEQFF.

The chain recombines TRBV9 with TRBJ1-5, with TRBD1 matching 8 bases. This CDR3 comprises 17 residues. Trimming cost V 4 bases and J 7 bases; bases outside gene matches: 16. Germline V CDR1 and CDR2: SGDLS, YYNGEE. For the CDR3, the DNA is TGTGCCAGCAGCTTCCCGTTCGGGGGACAGGCGGGCCAGCCCCAGCATTTT. Protein sequence: CASSFPFGGQAGQPQHF.

The rearrangement links TRBV4-3 to TRBJ2-2; TRBD2 matches at 8 bases. Losses at the gene ends were 0 bases for V and 7 bases for J; bases not matched to a gene: 10. CDR1 and CDR2 (germline): LGHNA, YSLEER. The CDR3 sequence is 17 residues long. The CDR3 DNA sequence: TGCGCCAGCAGCCAAGAGGCCGCCGGGGGGGAGGTCGGGGAGCTGTTTTTT. Its protein is CASSQEAAGGEVGELFF.

The chain has TRBV7-7 and TRBJ2-2, with a tentative D call TRBD2 (6 bases). The CDR3 extends over 17 amino acids. The V and J ends lost 1 base and 6 bases respectively, with 18 bases between them. The germline gives CDR1 SSHAT, CDR2 FNYEAQ (reference sequence). The CDR3 loop reads CASSLVPSAINAGELFF. CDR3 coding DNA: TGTGCCAGCAGCTTAGTCCCTAGCGCTATCAATGCCGGGGAGCTGTTTTTT.

CDR3 nucleotides: TGTGCCAGCAGTGATCTAGGACAGGGTAATTCACCCCTCCACTTT. Protein: CASSDLGQGNSPLHF. The J gene is TRBJ1-6, the V gene TRBV6-1, with 8 bases identical to TRBD1. V lost 3 bases to trimming and J lost 6 bases; unmatched junction nucleotides: 4. Germline-derived CDR1 and CDR2 are MNHNS and SASEGT. The CDR3 loop spans 15 amino acids.

The chain recombines TRBV7-2 with TRBJ1-2; unclear D gene. The length of the CDR3 is 15 residues. The V gene lost 1 base and the J gene lost 6 bases, with 15 bases spanning the gap. The V gene's germline CDR1 is SGHTA and CDR2 FQGNSA. The CDR3, as DNA: TGTGCCAGCAGCTTAGAAGGCGGGCGTAGGGATGGCTACACCTTC. This gives the protein CASSLEGGRRDGYTF.

This sequence joins TRBV24-1 and TRBJ1-2; TRBD1 might be the D (6 bases). The CDR3 extends over 13 amino acids. CDR1 and CDR2 (germline): KGHDR, SFDVKD. Deletions cut 4 bases from V and 4 bases from J, with 9 bases between. Here the CDR3 reads CATSDQTGYGYTF. The CDR3 bases are TGTGCCACCAGTGACCAGACAGGCTATGGCTACACCTTC.

The V gene is TRBV30, the J gene TRBJ2-7; 10 bases match TRBD2. Germline values: CDR1 GTSNPN, CDR2 SVGIG (reference sequence). The V segment lost 7 bases and the J segment 0 bases; nucleotides outside the gene matches: 3. This CDR3 has 13 amino acids. The CDR3 coding sequence is TGTGCCTCAGCTAGCGGGGGCTCCTACGAGCAGTACTTC. This codes for CASASGGSYEQYF.

This CDR3 is CASSLGTVQETQYF. The CDR3 DNA sequence: TGTGCCAGCAGCCTCGGGACAGTCCAAGAGACCCAGTACTTC. The chain carries TRBV9 and TRBJ2-5, with TRBD1 matching over 7 bases. V shed 4 bases, J shed 1 base, and the junction held 4 bases outside the gene matches. CDR1 and CDR2 from the germline V gene are SGDLS and YYNGEE. The CDR3 is 14 amino acids. Together with reference TRBV9 and TRBJ2-5, the CDR3 gives the full variable domain: DSGVTQTPKHLITATGQRVTLRCSPRSGDLSVYWYQQSLDQGLQFLIQYYNGEERAKGNILERFSAQQFPDLHSELNLSSLELGDSALYFCASSLGTVQETQYFGPGTRLLVL.

The chain links TRBV11-2 to TRBJ2-3; the D gene is possibly TRBD2 (6 bases). Per germline, CDR1 SGHAT and CDR2 FQNNGV. The CDR3 length is 15 residues. V was shortened by 5 bases and J by 2 bases, with 14 bases between the two germline ends. CDR3 DNA sequence: TGTGCCAGCAGCCGTCCGGGACTCACCACAGATACGCAGTATTTT. Protein product: CASSRPGLTTDTQYF.

The gene calls are TRBV7-2 and TRBJ1-4; TRBD1 aligns across 8 bases. CDR3 length: 14 residues. Trimming removed 2 bases from V and 8 bases from J; junction bases left unmatched: 4. The germline CDR1 and CDR2 sequences are SGHTA and FQGNSA. CDR3 loop: CASSLRTGREKLFF. The CDR3, as DNA: TGTGCCAGCAGCTTACGGACAGGGCGGGAAAAACTGTTTTTT. The variable domain in full, completed from reference TRBV7-2 and TRBJ1-4, reads GAGVSQSPSNKVTEKGKDVELRCDPISGHTALYWYRQSLGQGLEFLIYFQGNSAPDKSGLPSDRFSAERTGGSVSTLTIQRTQQEDSAVYLCASSLRTGREKLFFGSGTQLSVL.

The chain has TRBV30 and TRBJ1-6; TRBD1 matches at 7 bases. There are 15 residues in the CDR3. The V segment lost 3 bases and the J segment 3 bases; nucleotides outside the gene matches: 5. Germline CDR1 reads GTSNPN; CDR2 reads SVGIG (reference sequence). CDR3 DNA sequence: TGTGCCTGGAGCAGCCAGGGGGGCTATAATTCACCCCTCCACTTT. Its translation is CAWSSQGGYNSPLHF.